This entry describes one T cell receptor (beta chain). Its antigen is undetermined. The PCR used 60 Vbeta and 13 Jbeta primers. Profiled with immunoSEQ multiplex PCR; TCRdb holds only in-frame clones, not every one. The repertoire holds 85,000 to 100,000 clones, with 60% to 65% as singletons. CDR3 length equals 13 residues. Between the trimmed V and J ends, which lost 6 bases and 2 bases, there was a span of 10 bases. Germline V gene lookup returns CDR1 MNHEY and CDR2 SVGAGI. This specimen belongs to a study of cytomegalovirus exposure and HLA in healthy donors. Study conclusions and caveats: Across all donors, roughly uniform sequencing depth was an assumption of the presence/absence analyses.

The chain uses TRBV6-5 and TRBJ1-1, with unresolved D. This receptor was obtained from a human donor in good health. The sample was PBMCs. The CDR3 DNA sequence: TGTGCCAGCAGCCAATTTCCCAACACTGAAGCTTTCTTT. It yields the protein CASSQFPNTEAFF.